This T cell receptor (beta chain) is drawn from a study of T cell changes during pregnancy in multiple sclerosis. The data were produced by immunoSEQ multiplex PCR, yet TCRdb's version contains in-frame clones alone and is incomplete. The data contain 40,000 or so clones, about 90% of them seen just once; the ten biggest clones take up 8% to 10%. J gave up 5 bases and V 5 bases, and 5 bases lay outside the gene matches. This CDR3 spans 14 amino acids. The V gene's germline CDR1 is SGHTA and CDR2 FQGTGA. The starting material was CD8+ T cells from peripheral blood mononuclear cells, obtained in the first trimester of pregnancy. This sequence originates from a female donor with multiple sclerosis, enrolled in a pregnancy study. The genes are TRBV7-3 and TRBJ2-3; 9 bases fit TRBD1. The CDR3 sequence: CASSTGQGRDTQYF. The CDR3 DNA follows: TGTGCCAGCAGCACTGGACAGGGGAGAGATACGCAGTATTTT.